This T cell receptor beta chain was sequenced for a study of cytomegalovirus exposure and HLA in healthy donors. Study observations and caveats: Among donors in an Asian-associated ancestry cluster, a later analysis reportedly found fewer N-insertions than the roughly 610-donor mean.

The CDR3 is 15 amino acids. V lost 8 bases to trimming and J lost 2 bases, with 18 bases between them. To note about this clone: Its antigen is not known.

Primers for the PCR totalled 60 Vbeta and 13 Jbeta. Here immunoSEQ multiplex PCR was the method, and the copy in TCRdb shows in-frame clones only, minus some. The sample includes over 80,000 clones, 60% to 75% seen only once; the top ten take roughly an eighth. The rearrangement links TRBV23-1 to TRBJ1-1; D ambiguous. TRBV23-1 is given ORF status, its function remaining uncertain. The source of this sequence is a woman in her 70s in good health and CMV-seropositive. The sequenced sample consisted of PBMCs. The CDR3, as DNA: TGCGCCAGCCCCCCTCGGGAGCCCCAAAACACTGAAGCTTTCTTT. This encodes CASPPREPQNTEAFF.